A selection of T cell receptor beta chains follows, all from one sample in a study of STAT5B mutations in CD4+ large granular lymphocyte leukemia. Libraries were prepared by immunoSEQ multiplex PCR; TCRdb keeps only in-frame clonotypes and omits some of them. The table lists about 33,000 clones, approximately 90% of them singletons, with approximately 3.2% in the top ten. Sequences were obtained from CD4+ T cells from blood buffy coats. These TCRs come from a human donor in good health. CDR3s include the opening cysteine and the closing phenylalanine or tryptophan. D genes are given only for firm matches. Clone size, where shown, is once, few, many, or a class for clones that have expanded.

j_gene	v_gene	abundance	d_gene	CDR3aa	CDR3nt
TRBJ2-5	TRBV4-3	-	TRBD1	CASSARGRGYQETQYF	TGCGCCAGCAGCGCCAGGGGCAGGGGGTACCAAGAGACCCAGTACTTC
TRBJ2-7	TRBV11-1	few	TRBD2	CASSQGLALSYEQYF	TGTGCCAGCAGCCAGGGACTAGCGCTTTCCTACGAGCAGTACTTC
TRBJ2-3	TRBV4-2	-	TRBD2	CASSQDPGLAGEVDTQYF	TGTGCCAGCAGCCAAGATCCCGGACTAGCGGGAGAAGTAGATACGCAGTATTTT
TRBJ2-1	TRBV20-1	once	-	CSARGRGLQFF	TGCAGTGCTAGAGGCAGGGGCCTCCAGTTCTTC
TRBJ2-2	TRBV28	-	-	CASSAQAGELFF	TGTGCCAGCAGTGCCCAAGCCGGGGAGCTGTTTTTT
TRBJ2-7	TRBV6-5	-	-	CASSGTGSDSYEQYF	TGTGCCAGCAGTGGAACAGGGAGCGACTCCTACGAGCAGTACTTC
TRBJ2-3	TRBV5-1	-	TRBD1	CATKPQTGDTQYF	TGCGCCACCAAACCTCAGACAGGGGATACGCAGTATTTT
TRBJ2-1	TRBV29-1	-	TRBD2	CSVEDLETSGRPGNNEQFF	TGCAGCGTTGAAGATCTAGAGACTAGCGGGAGGCCGGGGAACAATGAGCAGTTCTTC
TRBJ2-3	TRBV15	-	-	CATSRGFSTDTQYF	TGTGCCACCAGCAGAGGATTTTCCACAGATACGCAGTATTTT
TRBJ1-1	TRBV27	-	-	CASRPSGGNAEAFF	TGTGCCAGCAGGCCCTCGGGGGGGAACGCTGAAGCTTTCTTT
TRBJ1-2	TRBV28	-	-	CASRTPVVGSYGYTF	TGTGCCAGCAGGACGCCCGTCGTGGGAAGCTATGGCTACACCTTC
TRBJ2-7	TRBV29-1	-	TRBD2	CSAGLAAYEQYF	TGCAGCGCTGGACTAGCGGCCTACGAGCAGTACTTC
TRBJ1-5	TRBV29-1	-	-	CSVAENRNQPQHF	TGCAGCGTTGCCGAAAACAGGAATCAGCCCCAGCATTTT
TRBJ2-1	TRBV7-2	-	TRBD2	CASRSSGTYNEQFF	TGTGCCAGCCGGAGTAGCGGGACCTACAATGAGCAGTTCTTC
TRBJ2-4	TRBV25-1	-	-	CASSGGLEVDIQYF	TGTGCCAGCAGTGGGGGACTTGAAGTGGACATTCAGTACTTC
TRBJ2-1	TRBV27	-	-	CASSFLAQGHYNEQFF	TGTGCCAGCAGTTTCCTAGCCCAAGGACACTACAATGAGCAGTTCTTC
TRBJ1-4	TRBV27	-	TRBD1	CASKRGGAGEKLFF	TGTGCCAGCAAGCGAGGGGGCGCAGGGGAAAAACTGTTTTTT
TRBJ2-7	TRBV5-1	-	TRBD1	CASFDRGYEQYF	TGCGCCAGCTTTGACAGGGGCTACGAGCAGTACTTC
TRBJ2-7	TRBV5-4	-	TRBD1	CASSSGTGSSYEQYF	TGTGCCAGCAGCTCCGGGACAGGGAGCTCCTACGAGCAGTACTTC
TRBJ1-5	TRBV28	-	TRBD1	CASSSGQEINQPQHF	TGTGCCAGCAGTTCGGGACAGGAAATCAATCAGCCCCAGCATTTT
TRBJ2-3	TRBV7-8	-	-	CASSRTKRGDTQYF	TGTGCCAGCAGCCGCACTAAGAGGGGAGATACGCAGTATTTT
TRBJ1-2	TRBV15	-	TRBD1	CATSRDGQGNGYTF	TGTGCCACCAGCAGAGATGGACAGGGCAATGGCTACACCTTC
TRBJ2-1	TRBV5-1	-	TRBD2	CASSASGSDNEQFF	TGCGCCAGCAGCGCTAGCGGGAGCGATAATGAGCAGTTCTTC
TRBJ2-7	TRBV5-1	-	-	CASSRSTASYEQYF	TGCGCCAGCAGCCGGTCGACAGCCTCCTACGAGCAGTACTTC
TRBJ1-1	TRBV5-1	-	TRBD1	CASSSGTANTEAFF	TGCGCCAGCAGCTCCGGGACAGCGAACACTGAAGCTTTCTTT